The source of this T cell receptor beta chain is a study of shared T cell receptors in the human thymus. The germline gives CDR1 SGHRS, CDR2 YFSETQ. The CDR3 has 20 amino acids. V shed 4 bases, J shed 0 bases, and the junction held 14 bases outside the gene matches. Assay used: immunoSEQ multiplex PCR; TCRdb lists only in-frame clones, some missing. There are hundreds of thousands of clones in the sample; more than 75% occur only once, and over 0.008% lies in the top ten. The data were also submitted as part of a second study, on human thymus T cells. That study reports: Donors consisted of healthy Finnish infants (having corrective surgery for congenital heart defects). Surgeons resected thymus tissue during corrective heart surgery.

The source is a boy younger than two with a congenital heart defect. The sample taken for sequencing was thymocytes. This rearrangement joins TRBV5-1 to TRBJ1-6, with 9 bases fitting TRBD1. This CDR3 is CASSASVPGQGGSYNSPLHF. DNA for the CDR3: TGCGCCAGCAGCGCTTCTGTCCCGGGACAGGGCGGCTCCTATAATTCACCCCTCCACTTT. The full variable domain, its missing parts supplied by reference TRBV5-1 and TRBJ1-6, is KAGVTQTPRYLIKTRGQQVTLSCSPISGHRSVSWYQQTPGQGLQFLFEYFSETQRNKGNFPGRFSGRQFSNSRSEMNVSTLELGDSALYLCASSASVPGQGGSYNSPLHFGNGTRLTVT.